The next 9 T cell receptor beta chains were all read from a single sample in a study of cytomegalovirus exposure and HLA in healthy donors. Primers: 60 Vbeta forward and 13 Jbeta reverse. Method: immunoSEQ multiplex PCR; TCRdb's copy keeps in-frame clones and lacks some. The table includes 150,000 to 200,000 clones, roughly 79% detected once. The sequenced material came from PBMCs. The receptor source for this set is a woman between 40 and 50 years old in good health and CMV-seronegative.

This clone has a handful of counts. The chain uses TRBV5-4 and TRBJ1-5; TRBD1 matches at 7 bases. Germline CDR1 reads SGHNT; CDR2 reads YYREEE (reference sequence). J lost 5 bases, V lost 0 bases, and 5 bases had no gene match. CDR3 length: 15 residues. The CDR3 DNA reads TGTGCCAGCAGCTTGGCCCCAGGGGGTGATCAGCCCCAGCATTTT. This gives the protein CASSLAPGGDQPQHF.

The rearrangement joins TRBV11-1 to TRBJ2-1; TRBD2 agrees at 11 bases. Looked up from germline, CDR1 is SGHAT and CDR2 is FQDESV (reference sequence). V was pared by 4 bases and J by 2 bases, with 7 bases of the junction left unmatched. This CDR3 has 17 residues. The CDR3 coding sequence is TGTGCCAGCAGCTACTCCCTAGCGGGAGGAACCTACAATGAGCAGTTCTTC. This gives the protein CASSYSLAGGTYNEQFF.

The chain employs TRBV5-4 and TRBJ2-3, with TRBD1 matching over 10 bases. V lost 7 bases to trimming and J lost 3 bases; unmatched junction nucleotides: 8. Germline V lookup: CDR1 SGHNT, CDR2 YYREEE (reference sequence). The CDR3 extends over 15 amino acids. In DNA, the CDR3 is TGTGCCAGCTCTCGGGACAGGGGAAGGACAGATACGCAGTATTTT. It yields the protein CASSRDRGRTDTQYF.

The V and J genes are TRBV25-1 and TRBJ1-2; 7 bases map to TRBD1. With V trimmed by 5 bases and J by 4 bases, 4 bases remained unmatched. The CDR3 consists of 13 residues. The germline V gene encodes CDR1 MGHDK and CDR2 SYGVNS. CDR3 loop: CASSLTGTYGYTF. As DNA, the CDR3 is TGTGCCAGCAGTTTGACAGGGACCTATGGCTACACCTTC.

This chain uses TRBV30 with TRBJ2-2, with 7 positions matching TRBD1. CDR1 is GTSNPN and CDR2 is SVGIG in the germline V gene (reference sequence). The CDR3 has 14 residues. V was pared by 3 bases and J by 1 base, with 2 bases of the junction left unmatched. CDR3 loop: CAWRNRGNTGELFF. The CDR3 DNA is TGTGCCTGGAGAAACAGGGGGAACACCGGGGAGCTGTTTTTT.

This chain joins TRBV19 and TRBJ1-5; TRBD1 aligns across 7 bases. Germline V gene lookup returns CDR1 LNHDA and CDR2 SQIVND (reference sequence). Trimming cost V 5 bases and J 2 bases; bases outside gene matches: 9. The CDR3 consists of 16 residues. The CDR3 sequence: CASSHEGARGNQPQHF. CDR3 nucleotides: TGTGCCAGTAGTCATGAGGGGGCTCGGGGCAATCAGCCCCAGCATTTT.

The rearrangement joins TRBV6-5 to TRBJ2-3; TRBD1 matches at 7 bases. V lost 2 bases and J lost 2; bases outside the gene matches: 4. Germline loops: CDR1 MNHEY, CDR2 SVGAGI. The CDR3 is 15 residues long. CDR3 residues: CASSYQQGVTDTQYF. The DNA for the CDR3 is TGTGCCAGCAGTTACCAGCAGGGGGTCACAGATACGCAGTATTTT.

This clone was counted between two and nine times. The chain is built from TRBV5-1 and TRBJ2-7; 7 bases are a match to TRBD2. The CDR3 covers 16 residues. Germline CDR1 SGHRS, CDR2 YFSETQ. With 5 bases clipped from V and 4 bases from J, the junction kept 15 bases outside the gene matches. CDR3 residues: CASSPEGGRGGYEQYF. CDR3 in DNA: TGCGCCAGCAGTCCTGAGGGCGGGAGAGGTGGTTACGAGCAGTACTTC. Full variable domain (rest looked up from reference TRBV5-1 and TRBJ2-7): KAGVTQTPRYLIKTRGQQVTLSCSPISGHRSVSWYQQTPGQGLQFLFEYFSETQRNKGNFPGRFSGRQFSNSRSEMNVSTLELGDSALYLCASSPEGGRGGYEQYFGPGTRLTVT.

This clone has a single count. This sequence joins TRBV30 and TRBJ2-5; TRBD2 aligns across 8 bases. V lost 6 bases and J lost 2; bases outside the gene matches: 8. Looked up from germline, CDR1 is GTSNPN and CDR2 is SVGIG (reference sequence). The CDR3 spans 14 residues. The DNA of the CDR3 is TGTGCCTGTTTCCCCGGGGGGGGACAAGAGACCCAGTACTTC. Protein: CACFPGGGQETQYF.